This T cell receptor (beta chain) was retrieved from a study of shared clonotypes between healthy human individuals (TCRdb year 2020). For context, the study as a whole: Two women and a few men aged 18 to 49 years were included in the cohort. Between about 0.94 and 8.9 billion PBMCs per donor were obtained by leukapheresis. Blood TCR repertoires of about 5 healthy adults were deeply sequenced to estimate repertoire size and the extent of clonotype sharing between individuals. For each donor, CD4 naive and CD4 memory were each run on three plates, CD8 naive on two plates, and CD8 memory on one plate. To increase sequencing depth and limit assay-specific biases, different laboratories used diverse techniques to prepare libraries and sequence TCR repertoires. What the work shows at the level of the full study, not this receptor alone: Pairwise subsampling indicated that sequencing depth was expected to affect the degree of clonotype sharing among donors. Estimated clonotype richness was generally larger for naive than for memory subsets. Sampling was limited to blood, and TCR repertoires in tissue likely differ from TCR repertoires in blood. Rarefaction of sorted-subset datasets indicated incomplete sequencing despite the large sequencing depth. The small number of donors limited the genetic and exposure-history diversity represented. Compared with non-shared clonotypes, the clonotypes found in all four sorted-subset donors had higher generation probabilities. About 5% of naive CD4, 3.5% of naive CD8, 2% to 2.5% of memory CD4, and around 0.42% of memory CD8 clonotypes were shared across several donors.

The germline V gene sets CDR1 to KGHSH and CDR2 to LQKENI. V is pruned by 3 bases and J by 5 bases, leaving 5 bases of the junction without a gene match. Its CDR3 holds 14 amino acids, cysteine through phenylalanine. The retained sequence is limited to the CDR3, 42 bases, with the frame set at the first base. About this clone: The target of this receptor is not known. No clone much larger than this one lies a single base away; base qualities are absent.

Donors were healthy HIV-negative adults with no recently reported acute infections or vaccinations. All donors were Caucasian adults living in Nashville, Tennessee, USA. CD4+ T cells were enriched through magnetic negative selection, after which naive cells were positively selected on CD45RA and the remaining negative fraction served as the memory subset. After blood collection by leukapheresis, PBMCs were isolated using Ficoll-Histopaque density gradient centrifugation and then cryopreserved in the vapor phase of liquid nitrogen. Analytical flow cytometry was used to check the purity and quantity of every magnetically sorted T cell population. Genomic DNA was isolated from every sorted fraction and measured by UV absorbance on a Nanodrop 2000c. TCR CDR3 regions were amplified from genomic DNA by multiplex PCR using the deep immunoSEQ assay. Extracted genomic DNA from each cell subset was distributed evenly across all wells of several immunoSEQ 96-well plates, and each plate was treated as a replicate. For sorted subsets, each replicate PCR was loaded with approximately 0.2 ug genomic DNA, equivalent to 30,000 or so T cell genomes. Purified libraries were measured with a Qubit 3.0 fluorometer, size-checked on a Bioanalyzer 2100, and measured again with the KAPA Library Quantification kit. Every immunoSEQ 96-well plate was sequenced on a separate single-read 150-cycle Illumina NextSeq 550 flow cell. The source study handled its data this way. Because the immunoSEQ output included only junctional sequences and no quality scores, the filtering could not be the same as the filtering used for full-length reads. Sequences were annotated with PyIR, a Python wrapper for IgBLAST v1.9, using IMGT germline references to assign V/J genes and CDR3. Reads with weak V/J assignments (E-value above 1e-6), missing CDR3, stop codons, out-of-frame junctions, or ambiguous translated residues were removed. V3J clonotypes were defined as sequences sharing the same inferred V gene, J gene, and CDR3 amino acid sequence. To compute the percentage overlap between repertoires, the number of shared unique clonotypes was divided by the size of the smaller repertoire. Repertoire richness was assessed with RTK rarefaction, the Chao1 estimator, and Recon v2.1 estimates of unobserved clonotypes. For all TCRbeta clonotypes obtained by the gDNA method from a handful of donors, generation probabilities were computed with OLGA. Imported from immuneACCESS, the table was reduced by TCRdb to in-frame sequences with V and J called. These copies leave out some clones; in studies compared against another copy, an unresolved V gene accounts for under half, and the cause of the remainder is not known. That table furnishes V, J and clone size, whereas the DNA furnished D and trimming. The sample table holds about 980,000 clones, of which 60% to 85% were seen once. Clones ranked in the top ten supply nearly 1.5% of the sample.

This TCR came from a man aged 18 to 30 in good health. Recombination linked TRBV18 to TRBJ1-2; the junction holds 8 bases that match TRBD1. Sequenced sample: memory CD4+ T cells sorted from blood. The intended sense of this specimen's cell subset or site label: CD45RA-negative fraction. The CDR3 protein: CASSPVDREYGYTF. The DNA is TGTGCCAGCTCACCGGTGGACAGGGAATATGGCTACACCTTC.